This T cell receptor beta chain was found in a study of T cell repertoires in urothelial bladder cancer. Study-level findings and limits: Up to about 17% of carcinoma infiltrating lymphocytes belonged to one T-cell clone. Carcinoma specimens had median around 2% tumor infiltrating lymphocytes, benign about 11%. Carcinoma specimens had fewer T cells than benign specimens.

Germline V gives CDR1 MNHNY, CDR2 SVGAGI (reference sequence). With V trimmed by 5 bases and J by 3 bases, 8 bases remained unmatched. The CDR3 contains 15 residues. With regard to this clone: What it binds is unknown.

Here immunoSEQ multiplex PCR was the method, and the copy in TCRdb shows in-frame clones only, minus some. The sample has some 14,000 clones; 66% are singletons. The chain has TRBV6-6 and TRBJ2-3, with 7 positions matching TRBD2. The sequence derives from a human donor with urothelial carcinoma. Input material: tumor-infiltrating cells from bladder cancer. Here the CDR3 reads CASSRPRRGTDTQYF. As DNA, the CDR3 is TGTGCCAGCAGTCGCCCCAGGCGGGGGACAGATACGCAGTATTTT.